Sequencing of this T cell receptor beta chain was carried out in a study of early T cells in non-severe SARS-CoV-2 infection. Attachment of unique molecular identifiers was made to individual cDNA molecules. MiXCR, applied by TCRdb to the 5' RACE reads, yields one record per CDR3 protein. The sample has about 42,000 distinct CDR3 sequences, 6% to 7.5% seen once; the top ten hold roughly 4.7%. This clonotype was detected a few times. Its antigen is currently unknown. Study results and caveats: CD4 and private specificities were missed by VDJdb matching, which favored anti-spike CD8 responses.

The receptor was derived from an adult who was a healthcare worker with PCR-confirmed SARS-CoV-2 infection or an uninfected control (not recorded which). The specimen sequenced was whole blood.

CDR3 residues: CSVLEGTSYEKLFF. CDR3 sequence (DNA): TGCAGCGTTCTGGAGGGGACAAGCTATGAAAAACTGTTTTTT. J is TRBJ1-4 and V is TRBV29-1, with a weak D call TRBD1 (6 bases). Trimming stripped 5 bases from V and 6 bases from J, with 16 bases between. Germline CDR1 SQVTM, CDR2 ANQGSEA. The CDR3 totals 14 residues. The complete variable domain, with remaining parts taken from reference TRBV29-1 and TRBJ1-4, reads SAVISQKPSRDICQRGTSLTIQCQVDSQVTMMFWYRQQPGQSLTLIATANQGSEATYESGFVIDKFPISRPNLTFSTLTVSNMSPEDSSIYLCSVLEGTSYEKLFFGSGTQLSVL.